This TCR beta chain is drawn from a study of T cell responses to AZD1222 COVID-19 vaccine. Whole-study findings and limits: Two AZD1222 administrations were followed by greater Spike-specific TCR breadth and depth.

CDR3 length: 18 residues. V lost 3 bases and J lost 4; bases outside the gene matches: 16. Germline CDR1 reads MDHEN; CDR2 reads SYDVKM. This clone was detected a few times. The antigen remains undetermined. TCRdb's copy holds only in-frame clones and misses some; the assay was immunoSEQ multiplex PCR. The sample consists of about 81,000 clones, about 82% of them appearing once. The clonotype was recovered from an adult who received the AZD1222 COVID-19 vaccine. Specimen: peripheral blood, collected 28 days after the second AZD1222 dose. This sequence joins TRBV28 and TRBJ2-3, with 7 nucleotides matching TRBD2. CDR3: CASSLSGRWGLWADTQYF. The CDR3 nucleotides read TGTGCCAGCAGTTTGTCCGGGAGGTGGGGCTTATGGGCAGATACGCAGTATTTT.